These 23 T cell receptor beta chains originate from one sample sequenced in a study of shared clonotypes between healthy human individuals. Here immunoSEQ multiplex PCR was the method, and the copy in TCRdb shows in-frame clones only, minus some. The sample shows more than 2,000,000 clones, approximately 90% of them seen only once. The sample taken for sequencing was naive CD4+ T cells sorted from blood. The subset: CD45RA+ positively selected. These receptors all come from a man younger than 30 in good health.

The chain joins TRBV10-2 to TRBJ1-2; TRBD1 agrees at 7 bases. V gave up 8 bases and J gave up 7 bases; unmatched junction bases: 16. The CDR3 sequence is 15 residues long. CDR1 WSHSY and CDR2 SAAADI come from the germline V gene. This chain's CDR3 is CASSPVTGRAGGYTF. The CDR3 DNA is TGCGCCAGCTCGCCTGTGACAGGGAGGGCGGGTGGCTACACCTTC.

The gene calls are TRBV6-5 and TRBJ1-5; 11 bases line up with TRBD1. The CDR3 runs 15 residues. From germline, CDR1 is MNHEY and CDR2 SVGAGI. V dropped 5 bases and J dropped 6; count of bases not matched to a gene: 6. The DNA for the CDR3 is TGTGCCAGCAGTCGTACCGGGACAGGGGGTCAGCCCCAGCATTTT. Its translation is CASSRTGTGGQPQHF.

The CDR3 nucleotides read TGTGCCAGCAGCGCCTCCTTGGGCGGGGGATTTGGCACAGATACGCAGTATTTT. Protein: CASSASLGGGFGTDTQYF. The rearrangement joins TRBV9 to TRBJ2-3; TRBD2 agrees at 7 bases. CDR1 is SGDLS, CDR2 YYNGEE, per germline. Losses at the gene ends were 3 bases for V and 1 base for J; bases not matched to a gene: 14. CDR3 size: 18 residues.

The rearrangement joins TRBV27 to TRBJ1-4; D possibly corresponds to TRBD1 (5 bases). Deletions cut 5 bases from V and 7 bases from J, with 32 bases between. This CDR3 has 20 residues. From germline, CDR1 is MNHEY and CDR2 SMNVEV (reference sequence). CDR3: CASSPYYAIRPGPRGEKLFF. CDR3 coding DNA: TGTGCCAGCAGTCCCTATTACGCCATTCGTCCGGGGCCCCGAGGTGAAAAACTGTTTTTT.

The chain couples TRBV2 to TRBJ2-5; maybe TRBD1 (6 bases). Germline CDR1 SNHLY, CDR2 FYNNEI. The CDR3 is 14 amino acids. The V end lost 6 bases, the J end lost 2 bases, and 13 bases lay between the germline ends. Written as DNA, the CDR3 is TGTGCCAGCAGGGTGGACAGATGGCAAGAGACCCAGTACTTC. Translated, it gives CASRVDRWQETQYF.

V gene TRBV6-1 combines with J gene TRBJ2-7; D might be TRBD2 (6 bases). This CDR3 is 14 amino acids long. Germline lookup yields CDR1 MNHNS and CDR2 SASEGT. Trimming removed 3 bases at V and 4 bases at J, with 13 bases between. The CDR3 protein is CASSDRGGGYEQYF. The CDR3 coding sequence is TGTGCCAGCAGTGATCGGGGTGGGGGGTACGAGCAGTACTTC.

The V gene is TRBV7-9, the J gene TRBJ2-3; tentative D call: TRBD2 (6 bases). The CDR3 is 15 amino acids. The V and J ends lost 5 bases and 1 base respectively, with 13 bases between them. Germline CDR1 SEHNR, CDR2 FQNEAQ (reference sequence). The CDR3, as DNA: TGTGCCAGCAGCCCGGGACTGATCCGCACAGATACGCAGTATTTT. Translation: CASSPGLIRTDTQYF.

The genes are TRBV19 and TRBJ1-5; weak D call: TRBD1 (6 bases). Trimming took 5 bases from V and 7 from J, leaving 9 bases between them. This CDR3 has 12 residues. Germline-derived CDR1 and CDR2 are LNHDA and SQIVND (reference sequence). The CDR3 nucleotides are TGTGCCAGTAGTCCGAGGGGGCAGCCCCAGCATTTT. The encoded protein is CASSPRGQPQHF.

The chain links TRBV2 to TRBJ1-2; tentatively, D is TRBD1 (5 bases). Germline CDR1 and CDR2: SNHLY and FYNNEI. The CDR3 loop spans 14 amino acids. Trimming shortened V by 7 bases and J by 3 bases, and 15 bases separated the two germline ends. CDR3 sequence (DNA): TGTGCCAGCAACGCAGGGCGGTTCGACTATGGCTACACCTTC. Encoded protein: CASNAGRFDYGYTF.

CDR3 coding DNA: TGTGCCAGCAGCGCCCGAGGGGGGCCCCTAGCCAAAAACATTCAGTACTTC. Its protein product is CASSARGGPLAKNIQYF. This chain joins TRBV7-9 and TRBJ2-4; D might be TRBD1 or TRBD2, each matching 6 bases. Germline assignment: CDR1 SEHNR and CDR2 FQNEAQ (reference sequence). The V and J ends lost 5 bases and 0 bases respectively, with 17 bases between them. The CDR3 has 17 amino acids.

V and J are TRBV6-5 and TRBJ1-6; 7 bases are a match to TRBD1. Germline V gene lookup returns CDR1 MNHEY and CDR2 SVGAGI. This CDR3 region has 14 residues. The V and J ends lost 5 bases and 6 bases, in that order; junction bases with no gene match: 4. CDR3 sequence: CASSKGTANSPLHF. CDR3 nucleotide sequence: TGTGCCAGCAGTAAAGGGACAGCTAATTCACCCCTCCACTTT.

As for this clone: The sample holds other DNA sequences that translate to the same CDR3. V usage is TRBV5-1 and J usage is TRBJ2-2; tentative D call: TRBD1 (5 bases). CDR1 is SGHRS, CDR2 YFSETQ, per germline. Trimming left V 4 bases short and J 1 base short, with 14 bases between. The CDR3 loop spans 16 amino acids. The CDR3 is CASSLNGQGNTGELFF. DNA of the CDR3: TGCGCCAGCAGCCTAAACGGACAAGGGAACACCGGGGAGCTGTTTTTT.

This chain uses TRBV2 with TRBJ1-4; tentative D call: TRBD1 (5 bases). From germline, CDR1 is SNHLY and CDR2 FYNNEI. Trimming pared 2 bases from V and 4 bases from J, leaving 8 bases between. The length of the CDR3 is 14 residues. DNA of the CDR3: TGTGCCAGCAGTGAACAGGGTTTTAATGAAAAACTGTTTTTT. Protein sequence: CASSEQGFNEKLFF.

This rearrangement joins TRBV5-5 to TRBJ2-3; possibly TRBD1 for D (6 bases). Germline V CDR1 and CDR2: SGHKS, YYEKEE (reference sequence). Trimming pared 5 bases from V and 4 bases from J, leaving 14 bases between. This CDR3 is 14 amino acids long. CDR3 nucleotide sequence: TGTGCCAGCAGGGGCAGGGGATTAGCAGATACGCAGTATTTT. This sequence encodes CASRGRGLADTQYF.

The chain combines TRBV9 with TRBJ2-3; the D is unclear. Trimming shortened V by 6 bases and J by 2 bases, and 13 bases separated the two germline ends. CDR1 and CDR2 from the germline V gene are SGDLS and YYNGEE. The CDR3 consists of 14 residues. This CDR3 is CASTKSTFTDTQYF. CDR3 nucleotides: TGTGCCAGCACAAAGAGCACCTTCACAGATACGCAGTATTTT. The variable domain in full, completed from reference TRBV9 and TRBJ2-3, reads DSGVTQTPKHLITATGQRVTLRCSPRSGDLSVYWYQQSLDQGLQFLIQYYNGEERAKGNILERFSAQQFPDLHSELNLSSLELGDSALYFCASTKSTFTDTQYFGPGTRLTVL.

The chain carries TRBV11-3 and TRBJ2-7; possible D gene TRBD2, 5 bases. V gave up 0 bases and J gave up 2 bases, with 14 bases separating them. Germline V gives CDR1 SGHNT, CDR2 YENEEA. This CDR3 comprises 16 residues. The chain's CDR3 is CASSLEEGRPTYEQYF. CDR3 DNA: TGTGCCAGCAGCTTAGAAGAGGGCAGGCCCACCTACGAGCAGTACTTC.

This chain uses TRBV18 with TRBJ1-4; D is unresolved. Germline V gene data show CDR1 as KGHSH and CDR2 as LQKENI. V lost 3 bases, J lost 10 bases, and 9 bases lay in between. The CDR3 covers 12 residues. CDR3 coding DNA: TGTGCCAGCTCACCGGAGGAGGTAAAACTGTTTTTT. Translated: CASSPEEVKLFF. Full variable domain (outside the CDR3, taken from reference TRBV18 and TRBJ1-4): NAGVMQNPRHLVRRRGQEARLRCSPMKGHSHVYWYRQLPEEGLKFMVYLQKENIIDESGMPKERFSAEFPKEGPSILRIQQVVRGDSAAYFCASSPEEVKLFFGSGTQLSVL.

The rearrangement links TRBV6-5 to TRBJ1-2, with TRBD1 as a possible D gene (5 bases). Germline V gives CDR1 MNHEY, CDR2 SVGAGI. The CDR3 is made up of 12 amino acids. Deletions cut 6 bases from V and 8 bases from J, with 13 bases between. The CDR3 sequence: CASSRSPGGYTF. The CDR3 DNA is TGTGCCAGCAGCCGCTCCCCAGGGGGCTACACCTTC.

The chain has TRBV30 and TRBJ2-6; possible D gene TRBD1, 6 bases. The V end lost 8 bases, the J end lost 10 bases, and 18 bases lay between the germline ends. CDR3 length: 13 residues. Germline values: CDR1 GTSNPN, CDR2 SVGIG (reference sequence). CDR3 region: CARQETGGNVLTF. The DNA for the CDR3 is TGTGCCCGGCAGGAGACAGGTGGTAACGTCCTGACTTTC.

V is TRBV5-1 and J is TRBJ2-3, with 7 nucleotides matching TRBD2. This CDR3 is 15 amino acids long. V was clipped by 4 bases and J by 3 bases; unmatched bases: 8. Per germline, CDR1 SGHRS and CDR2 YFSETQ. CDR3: CASSAGEGPTDTQYF. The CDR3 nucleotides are TGCGCCAGCAGCGCTGGGGAGGGGCCAACAGATACGCAGTATTTT.

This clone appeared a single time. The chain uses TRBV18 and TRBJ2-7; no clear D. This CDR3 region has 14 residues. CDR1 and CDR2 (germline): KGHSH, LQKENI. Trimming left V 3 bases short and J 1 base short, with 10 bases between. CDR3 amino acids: CASSPEYLSYEQYF. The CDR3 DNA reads TGTGCCAGCTCACCGGAATATCTATCCTACGAGCAGTACTTC.

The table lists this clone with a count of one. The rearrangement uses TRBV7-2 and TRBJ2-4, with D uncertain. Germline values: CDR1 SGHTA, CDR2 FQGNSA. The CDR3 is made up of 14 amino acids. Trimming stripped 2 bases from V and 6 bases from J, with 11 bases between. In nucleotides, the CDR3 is TGTGCCAGCAGCTTATTCGCTAGTTCAAACATTCAGTACTTC. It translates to CASSLFASSNIQYF.

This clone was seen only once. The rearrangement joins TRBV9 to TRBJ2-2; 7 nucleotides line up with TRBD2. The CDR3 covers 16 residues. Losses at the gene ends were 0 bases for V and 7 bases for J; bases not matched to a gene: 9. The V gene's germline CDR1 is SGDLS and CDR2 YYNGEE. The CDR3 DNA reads TGTGCCAGCAGCGTAGGGGGGACTATAGTTAACGGGGAGCTGTTTTTT. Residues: CASSVGGTIVNGELFF.